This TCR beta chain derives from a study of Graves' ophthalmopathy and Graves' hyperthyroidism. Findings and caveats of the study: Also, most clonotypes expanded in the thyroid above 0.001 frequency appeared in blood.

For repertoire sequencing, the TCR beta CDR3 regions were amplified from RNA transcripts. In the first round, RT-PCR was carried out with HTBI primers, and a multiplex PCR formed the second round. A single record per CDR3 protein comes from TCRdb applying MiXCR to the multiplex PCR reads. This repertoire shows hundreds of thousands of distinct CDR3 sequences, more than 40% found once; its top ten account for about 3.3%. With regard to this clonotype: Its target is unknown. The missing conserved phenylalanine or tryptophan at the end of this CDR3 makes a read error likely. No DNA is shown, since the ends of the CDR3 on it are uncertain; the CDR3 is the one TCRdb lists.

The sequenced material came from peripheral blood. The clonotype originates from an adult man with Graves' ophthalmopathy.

CDR3 amino acids: CAISDGGT. The chain employs TRBV10-3 and TRBJ2-7; TRBD1 is the table's D call and was not checked against the DNA. Germline-derived CDR1 and CDR2 are ENHRY and SYGVKD. The CDR3 is 8 residues long, counting both termini.